This T cell receptor beta chain was observed in a study of PD-1 blockade in classical Hodgkin lymphoma. Per the germline V gene, CDR1 is MNHEY and CDR2 is SVGAGI. Deletions cut 2 bases from V and 2 bases from J, with 10 bases between. CDR3 length: 15 residues. To note about this clone: Its antigen is still unknown.

TCRdb keeps only in-frame clones here, not all; method: immunoSEQ multiplex PCR. The table shows about 58,000 clones, with 88% occurring only once. Study-wide results and limits: Before treatment, complete responders showed about the same diversity as newly diagnosed patients. It was CD4+ TCR diversity, not CD8+, that rose significantly by C4D1. Causes of the repertoire differences remain undefined, possibly disease activity or prior therapy. Reported findings placed baseline TCR diversity lower in newly diagnosed patients (compared with healthy donors).

After autologous stem cell transplantation all patients relapsed, and prior brentuximab vedotin exposure differed between cohorts. The chain couples TRBV6-5 to TRBJ1-3, with D possibly being TRBD1 (5 bases). This receptor was taken from a human donor with classical Hodgkin lymphoma. The sample in question was peripheral blood mononuclear cells (PBMCs), obtained before the second cycle of nivolumab. The CDR3 reads CASSYGRVAGNTIYF. CDR3 in DNA: TGTGCCAGCAGTTACGGCAGGGTCGCTGGAAACACCATATATTTT.